This entry lists 13 T cell receptor beta chains sequenced from one sample in a study of beta chain features in type 1 diabetes (dated by TCRdb to the late 2010s). Points the paper makes about the study in general: Type 1 diabetes patients showed a moderate but significant shortening of TCRB CDR3 length in all four CD4+ subsets.

The method behind the library was the immunoSEQ multiplex PCR assay. The High Capacity cDNA Reverse Transcription Kit was used to reverse transcribe all of the isolated RNA, meaning that expressed TCRB transcripts were what got sequenced. Drawn from immuneACCESS, this table holds only the in-frame rearrangements with V and J called that TCRdb kept. Clones are partly lost; checked studies trace under half to an unresolved V gene and leave the rest unexplained. This sample has some 170,000 clones in its table, and approximately 62% of those were observed once. Of the sample, approximately 0.09% is held by the ten largest clones. Antigen specificity for these receptors is unknown. The material sequenced was naive CD4+ T cells from blood. In the paper's terms, the cell subset or site label means: true naive CD4+ T cells. The receptors originated from a man in his thirties or forties with type 1 diabetes.

This chain joins TRBV18 and TRBJ2-7; tentative D call: TRBD2 (5 bases). Trimming pared 4 bases from V and 6 bases from J, leaving 16 bases between. Germline CDR1 and CDR2: KGHSH and LQKENI. CDR3 size: 14 residues. Here the CDR3 DNA reads TGTGCCAGCTCACGCCCCGGGGAAATCGGCGAGCAGTACTTC. Translating gives CASSRPGEIGEQYF.

This clone came up once. CDR3 in DNA: TGTGCCAGCAGCGTAGTATGGGGCCAGGGGACCTCCTACGAGCAGTACTTC. Translating gives CASSVVWGQGTSYEQYF. The chain couples TRBV9 to TRBJ2-7; D is perhaps TRBD1 (6 bases). Germline CDR1 reads SGDLS; CDR2 reads YYNGEE. This CDR3 has 17 amino acids. With 0 bases removed from V and 0 bases from J, the gap between germline ends came to 16 bases.

Comment on this clone: At the DNA level, this CDR3 is encoded by other sequences in the same sample as well. The chain employs TRBV30 and TRBJ1-4; D not certain. The germline CDR1 and CDR2 sequences are GTSNPN and SVGIG (reference sequence). CDR3 length: 13 amino acids. V gave up 0 bases and J gave up 5 bases, with 7 bases separating them. This CDR3 reads CAWSVQGNEKLFF. In DNA, the CDR3 is TGTGCCTGGAGTGTGCAAGGAAATGAAAAACTGTTTTTT.

The rearrangement joins TRBV11-2 to TRBJ2-7, with 8 nucleotides matching TRBD1. The CDR3 loop spans 15 amino acids. Germline V CDR1 and CDR2: SGHAT, FQNNGV. Germline trimming cut 4 bases from V and 3 bases from J; bases unmatched to any gene: 8. CDR3 sequence reads: CASSSGQVGYYEQYF. In DNA, the CDR3 is TGTGCCAGCAGCTCGGGACAGGTGGGCTACTACGAGCAGTACTTC.

The chain recombines TRBV5-1 with TRBJ2-5; weak D call: TRBD1 (6 bases). Trimming stripped 2 bases from V and 2 bases from J, with 13 bases between. The CDR3 consists of 15 residues. The germline V gene encodes CDR1 SGHRS and CDR2 YFSETQ. DNA for the CDR3: TGCGCCAGCAGCTTCCTGGGGGCTTTTCAAGAGACCCAGTACTTC. Translating it yields CASSFLGAFQETQYF.

The chain is built from TRBV30 and TRBJ1-2; D possibly corresponds to TRBD1 (5 bases). CDR3 length: 12 amino acids. V dropped 5 bases and J dropped 0 bases, with 7 bases sitting between them. Per germline, CDR1 GTSNPN and CDR2 SVGIG (reference sequence). This CDR3 is CAWWGTNYGYTF. The CDR3 DNA reads as TGTGCCTGGTGGGGGACTAACTATGGCTACACCTTC.

This chain joins TRBV29-1 and TRBJ2-2; unclear D gene. CDR3 length: 12 residues. V was clipped by 7 bases and J by 6 bases, with 12 bases between them. Germline CDR1 is SQVTM and CDR2 is ANQGSEA. The CDR3 spells CSAYLLAGELFF. DNA for the CDR3: TGCAGCGCATACCTTCTGGCCGGGGAGCTGTTTTTT.

This chain uses TRBV6-5 with TRBJ2-7; 9 bases match TRBD1. V shed 4 bases and J 2 bases; nucleotides not matched to a gene: 3. The length of the CDR3 is 14 residues. CDR1 and CDR2 (germline): MNHEY, SVGAGI. CDR3 nucleotides: TGTGCCAGCAGTTGGGACAGGGCACCCTACGAGCAGTACTTC. Translating it yields CASSWDRAPYEQYF.

The chain uses TRBV5-1 and TRBJ2-1; D gene uncertain. Trimming pared 0 bases from V and 5 bases from J, leaving 12 bases between. CDR1 is SGHRS and CDR2 is YFSETQ in the germline V gene. The CDR3 is 15 residues long. The DNA of the CDR3 is TGCGCCAGCAGCTTGGAGGCATCACGGAACAATGAGCAGTTCTTC. It codes for CASSLEASRNNEQFF.

This clone was counted only a few times. The sample carries other DNA sequences with the same CDR3. The chain couples TRBV29-1 to TRBJ2-7; 8 bases are shared with TRBD1. The ends lost 4 bases at V and 4 bases at J; junction bases unmatched: 3. The germline CDR1 and CDR2 sequences are SQVTM and ANQGSEA. The CDR3 loop spans 12 amino acids. CDR3 protein: CSVGTGSYEQYF. CDR3 coding DNA: TGCAGCGTTGGGACAGGGTCGTACGAGCAGTACTTC.

The chain employs TRBV30 and TRBJ2-5, with TRBD1 identical over 9 bases. Germline V gives CDR1 GTSNPN, CDR2 SVGIG (reference sequence). V lost 6 bases to trimming and J lost 4 bases; unmatched junction nucleotides: 9. This CDR3 has 14 residues. The CDR3 bases are TGTGCCTGCCGTTTCAAGGGACAGGGAGAGACCCAGTACTTC. Translation: CACRFKGQGETQYF.

This chain joins TRBV14 and TRBJ1-1, with D possibly TRBD1 on 6 matching bases. Per germline, CDR1 SGHDN and CDR2 FVKESK. Trimming removed 5 bases at V and 0 bases at J, with 13 bases between. The length of the CDR3 is 15 residues. The CDR3 sequence is CASSTDSRMNTEAFF. For the CDR3, the DNA is TGTGCCAGCAGCACGGACAGCAGGATGAACACTGAAGCTTTCTTT.

The chain links TRBV29-1 to TRBJ2-7, with TRBD1 as a possible D gene (6 bases). The CDR3 runs to 19 residues. Germline-derived CDR1 and CDR2 are SQVTM and ANQGSEA. V was cut by 0 bases and J by 1 base, with 25 bases left in between. Here the CDR3 DNA reads TGCAGCGTTGAAGATCGAGTTTTATTGGGGACACTTCTTTCCTACGAGCAGTACTTC. It codes for CSVEDRVLLGTLLSYEQYF.